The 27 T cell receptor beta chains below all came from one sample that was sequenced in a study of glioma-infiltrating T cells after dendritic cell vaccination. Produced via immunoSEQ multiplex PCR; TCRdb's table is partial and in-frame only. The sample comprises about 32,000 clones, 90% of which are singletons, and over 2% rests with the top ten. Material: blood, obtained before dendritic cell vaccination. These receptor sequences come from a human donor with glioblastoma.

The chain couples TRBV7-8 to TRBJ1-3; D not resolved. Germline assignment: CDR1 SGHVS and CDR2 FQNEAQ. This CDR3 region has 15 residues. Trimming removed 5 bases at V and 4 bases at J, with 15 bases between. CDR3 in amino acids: CASSDRRVGGNTIYF. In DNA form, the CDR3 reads TGTGCCAGCAGCGACCGACGGGTCGGAGGAAACACCATATATTTT.

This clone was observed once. CDR3 sequence: CASSGGSRYTEAFF. CDR3 nucleotides: TGTGCCAGCAGTGGCGGTAGTAGGTACACTGAAGCTTTCTTT. V usage is TRBV2 and J usage is TRBJ1-1; D is undetermined. Per germline, CDR1 SNHLY and CDR2 FYNNEI. Trimming took 4 bases from V and 3 from J, leaving 12 bases between them. This CDR3 is 14 amino acids long.

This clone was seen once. CDR3 sequence: CASSLAGAHQPQHF. DNA for the CDR3: TGTGCCAGCAGTCTAGCGGGGGCACATCAGCCCCAGCATTTT. The chain is built from TRBV27 and TRBJ1-5; the D gene is possibly TRBD1 (6 bases). Trimming left V 5 bases short and J 5 bases short, with 13 bases between. CDR1 MNHEY and CDR2 SMNVEV come from the germline V gene (reference sequence). This CDR3 contains 14 residues.

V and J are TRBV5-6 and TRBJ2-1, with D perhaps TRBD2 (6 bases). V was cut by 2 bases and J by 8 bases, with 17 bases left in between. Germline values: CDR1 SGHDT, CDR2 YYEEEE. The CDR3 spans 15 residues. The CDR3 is CASSFKGGSGDEQFF. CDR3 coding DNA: TGTGCCAGCAGCTTCAAGGGCGGATCGGGGGATGAGCAGTTCTTC.

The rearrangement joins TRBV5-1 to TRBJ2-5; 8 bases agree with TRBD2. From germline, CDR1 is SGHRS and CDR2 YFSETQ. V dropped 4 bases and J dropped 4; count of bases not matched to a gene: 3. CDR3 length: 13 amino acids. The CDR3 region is CASSTGTRETQYF. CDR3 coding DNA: TGCGCCAGCAGCACCGGGACTAGAGAGACCCAGTACTTC.

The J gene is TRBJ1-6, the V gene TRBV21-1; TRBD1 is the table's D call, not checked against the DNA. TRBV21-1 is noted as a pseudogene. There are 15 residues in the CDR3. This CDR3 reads CASSKQQGSDSPLHF. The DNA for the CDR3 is TGTGCCAGCAGCAAACAGCAGGGGTCGGATTCACCCCTCCACTTT.

Here the CDR3 reads CASSLAGGAGTYEQYF. The CDR3 nucleotides are TGCGCCAGCAGCTTGGCCGGTGGCGCAGGGACCTACGAGCAGTACTTC. The genes are TRBV5-1 and TRBJ2-7, with D tentatively TRBD1 (5 bases). V shed 0 bases and J shed 2 bases, with 15 bases lying between them. CDR1 and CDR2 (germline): SGHRS, YFSETQ. The CDR3 spans 16 residues.

The CDR3 loop is CASSERFTEQFF. CDR3 nucleotide sequence: TGTGCCAGCAGTGAAAGATTCACAGAGCAGTTCTTC. The chain combines TRBV6-1 with TRBJ2-1; D unresolved. This CDR3 spans 12 amino acids. The V end lost 2 bases, the J end lost 10 bases, and 9 bases lay between the germline ends. Germline CDR1 MNHNS, CDR2 SASEGT.

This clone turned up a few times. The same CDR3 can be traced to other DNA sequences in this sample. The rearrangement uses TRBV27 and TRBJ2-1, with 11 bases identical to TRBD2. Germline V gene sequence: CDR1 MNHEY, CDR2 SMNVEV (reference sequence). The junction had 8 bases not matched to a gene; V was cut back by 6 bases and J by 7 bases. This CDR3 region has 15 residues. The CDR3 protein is CASSPSGGSLNEQFF. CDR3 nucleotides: TGTGCCAGCAGCCCTAGCGGGGGGTCCCTAAATGAGCAGTTCTTC.

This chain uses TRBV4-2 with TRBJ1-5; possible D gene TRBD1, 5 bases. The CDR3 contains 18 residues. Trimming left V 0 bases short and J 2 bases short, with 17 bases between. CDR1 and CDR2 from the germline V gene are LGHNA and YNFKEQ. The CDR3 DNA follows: TGTGCCAGCAGCCAAGATCTGTCCGGGGGGACGGGCAATCAGCCCCAGCATTTT. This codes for CASSQDLSGGTGNQPQHF.

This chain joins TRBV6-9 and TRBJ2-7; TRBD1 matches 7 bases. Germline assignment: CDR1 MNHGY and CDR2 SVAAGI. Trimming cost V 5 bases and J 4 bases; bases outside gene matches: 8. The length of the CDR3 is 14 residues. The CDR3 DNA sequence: TGTGCCAGCAGTGACTCGACAGGGAGTTACGAGCAGTACTTC. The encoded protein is CASSDSTGSYEQYF.

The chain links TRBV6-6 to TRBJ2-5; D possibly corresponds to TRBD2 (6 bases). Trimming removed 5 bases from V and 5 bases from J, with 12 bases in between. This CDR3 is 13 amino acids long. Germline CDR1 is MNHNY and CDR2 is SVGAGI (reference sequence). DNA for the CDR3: TGTGCCAGCAGTCTAGGGACTCAGGAGACCCAGTACTTC. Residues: CASSLGTQETQYF.

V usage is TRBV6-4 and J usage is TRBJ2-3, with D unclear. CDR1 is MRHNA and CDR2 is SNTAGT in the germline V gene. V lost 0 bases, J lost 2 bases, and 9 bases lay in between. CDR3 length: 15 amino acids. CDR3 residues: CASSDSWAPTDTQYF. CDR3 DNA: TGTGCCAGCAGTGACTCGTGGGCCCCCACAGATACGCAGTATTTT.

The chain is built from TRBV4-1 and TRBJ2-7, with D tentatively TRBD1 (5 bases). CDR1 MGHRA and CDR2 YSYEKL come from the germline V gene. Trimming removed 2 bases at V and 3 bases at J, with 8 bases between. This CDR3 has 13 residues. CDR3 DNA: TGCGCCAGCAGCCAAAGGGGTGGCTACGAGCAGTACTTC. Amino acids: CASSQRGGYEQYF.

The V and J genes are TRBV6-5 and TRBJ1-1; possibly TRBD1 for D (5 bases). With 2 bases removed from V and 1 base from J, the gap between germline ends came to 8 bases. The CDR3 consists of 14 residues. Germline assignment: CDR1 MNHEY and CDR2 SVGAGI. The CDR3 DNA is TGTGCCAGCAGTTACCCGGACACGAACACTGAAGCTTTCTTT. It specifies CASSYPDTNTEAFF.

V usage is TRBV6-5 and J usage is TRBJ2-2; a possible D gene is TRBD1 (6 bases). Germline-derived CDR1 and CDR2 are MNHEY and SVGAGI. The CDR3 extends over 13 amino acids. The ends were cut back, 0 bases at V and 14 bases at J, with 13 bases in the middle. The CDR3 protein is CASSYSVGGPLFF. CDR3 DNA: TGTGCCAGCAGTTACTCAGTTGGGGGCCCCCTGTTTTTT.

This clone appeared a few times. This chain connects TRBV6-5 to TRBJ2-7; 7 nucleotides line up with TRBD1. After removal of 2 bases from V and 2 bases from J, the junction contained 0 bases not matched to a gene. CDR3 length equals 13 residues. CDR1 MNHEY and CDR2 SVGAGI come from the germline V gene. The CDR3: CASSYRGPYEQYF. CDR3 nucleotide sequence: TGTGCCAGCAGTTACAGGGGGCCCTACGAGCAGTACTTC.

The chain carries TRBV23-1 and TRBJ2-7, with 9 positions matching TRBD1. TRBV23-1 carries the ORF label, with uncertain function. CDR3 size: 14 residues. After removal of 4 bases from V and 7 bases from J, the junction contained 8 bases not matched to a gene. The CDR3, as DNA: TGCGCCAGCAGTCCCGGGACAGGGAGAGTGGAGCAGTACTTC. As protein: CASSPGTGRVEQYF.

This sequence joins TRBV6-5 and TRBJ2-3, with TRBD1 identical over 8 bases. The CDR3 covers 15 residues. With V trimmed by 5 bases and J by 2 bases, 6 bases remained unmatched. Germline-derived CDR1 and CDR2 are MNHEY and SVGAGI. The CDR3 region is CASSKQGGVTDTQYF. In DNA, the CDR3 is TGTGCCAGCAGTAAACAGGGGGGCGTCACAGATACGCAGTATTTT.

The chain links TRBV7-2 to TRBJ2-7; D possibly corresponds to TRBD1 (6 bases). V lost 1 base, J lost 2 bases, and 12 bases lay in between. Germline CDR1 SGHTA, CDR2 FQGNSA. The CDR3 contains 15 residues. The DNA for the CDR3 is TGTGCCAGCAGCTTAGGGCCAGGGGTGGCCTACGAGCAGTACTTC. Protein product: CASSLGPGVAYEQYF.

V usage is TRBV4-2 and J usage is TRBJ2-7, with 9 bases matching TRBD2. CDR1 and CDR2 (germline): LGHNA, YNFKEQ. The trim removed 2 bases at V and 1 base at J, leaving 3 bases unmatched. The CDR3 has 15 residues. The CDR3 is CASSQQRGDSYEQYF. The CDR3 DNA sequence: TGTGCCAGCAGCCAACAGCGGGGGGATTCCTACGAGCAGTACTTC.

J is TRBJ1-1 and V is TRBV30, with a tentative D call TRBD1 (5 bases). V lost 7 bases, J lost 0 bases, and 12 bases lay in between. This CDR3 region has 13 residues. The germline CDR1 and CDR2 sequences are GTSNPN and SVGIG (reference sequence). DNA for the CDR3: TGTGCCTCCCGAAAAGGGGTGAACACTGAAGCTTTCTTT. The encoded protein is CASRKGVNTEAFF.

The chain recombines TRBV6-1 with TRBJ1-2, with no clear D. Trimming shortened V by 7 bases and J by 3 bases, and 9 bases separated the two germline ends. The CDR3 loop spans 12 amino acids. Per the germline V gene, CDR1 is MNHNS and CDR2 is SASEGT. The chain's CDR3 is CASTVGYYGYTF. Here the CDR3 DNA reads TGTGCCAGCACGGTGGGCTACTATGGCTACACCTTC.

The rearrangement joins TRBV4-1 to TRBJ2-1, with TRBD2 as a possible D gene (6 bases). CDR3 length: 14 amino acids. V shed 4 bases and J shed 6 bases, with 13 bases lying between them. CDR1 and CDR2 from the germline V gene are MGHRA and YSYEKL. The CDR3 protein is CASSLAALPNEQFF. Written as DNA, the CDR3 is TGCGCCAGCAGCCTAGCGGCTCTTCCCAATGAGCAGTTCTTC.

CDR3 bases: TGTGCCAGCAGCTGGAACGGGGGGGGGTCTGAAAAACTGTTTTTT. Amino acid sequence: CASSWNGGGSEKLFF. V usage is TRBV7-2 and J usage is TRBJ1-4, with D possibly TRBD1 on 5 matching bases. The CDR3 is 15 amino acids. Germline CDR1 SGHTA, CDR2 FQGNSA. The V end was cut by 4 bases, the J end by 7 bases, with 16 bases between.

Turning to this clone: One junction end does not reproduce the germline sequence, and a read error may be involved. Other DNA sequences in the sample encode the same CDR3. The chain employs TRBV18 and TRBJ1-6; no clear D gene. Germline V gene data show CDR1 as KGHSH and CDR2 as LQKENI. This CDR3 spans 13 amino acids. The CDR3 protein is CASSRDENSPLHF. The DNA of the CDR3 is TGTGCCAGCTCCCGGGATGAAAATTCCCCCCTCCACTTT.

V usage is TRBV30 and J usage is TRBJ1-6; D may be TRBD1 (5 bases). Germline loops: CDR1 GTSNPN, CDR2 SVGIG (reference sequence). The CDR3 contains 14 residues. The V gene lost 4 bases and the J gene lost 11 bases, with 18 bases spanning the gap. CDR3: CAWTMTVEGTPLHF. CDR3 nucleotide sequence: TGTGCCTGGACCATGACCGTGGAGGGGACACCCCTCCACTTT.